This T cell receptor beta chain was identified in a study of T cells in Graves' hyperthyroidism and ophthalmopathy. For the study at large: Peripheral blood was collected at initial diagnosis, before any treatment.

J was trimmed by 7 bases and V by 6 bases; bases with no gene match: 16. The CDR3 is 16 amino acids. CDR1 is MNHEY, CDR2 SVGEGT, per germline. As to this clonotype: Its antigen is unknown.

Study results and caveats: Separating ophthalmopathy from stable hyperthyroidism was achieved by a 13 V-J model.

The patients, who ranged from 18 to 65 in age, presented with newly diagnosed hyperthyroidism lasting under 2 months. From 10 ml of fresh peripheral blood, PBMCs were isolated. The source material, RNA transcripts, was used to amplify TCR beta CDR3 regions. A set of HTBI primers served as the primers for a first-round RT-PCR of the TCR CDR3. TCRdb analysed the multiplex PCR reads with MiXCR anew, one entry per CDR3 protein. Here the sample spans hundreds of thousands of distinct CDR3 sequences, approximately 14% being singletons. Sequencing was carried out using blood. The rearrangement links TRBV6-2 or TRBV6-3 to TRBJ2-7, with 9 bases lining up with TRBD2. This TCR was sampled from a woman aged 18-29 years with Graves' hyperthyroidism. CDR3 in DNA: TGTGCCAGCAGGGAGGGGTCTAGCGGGAAGGGGAATGAGCAGTACTTC. The encoded protein is CASREGSSGKGNEQYF.